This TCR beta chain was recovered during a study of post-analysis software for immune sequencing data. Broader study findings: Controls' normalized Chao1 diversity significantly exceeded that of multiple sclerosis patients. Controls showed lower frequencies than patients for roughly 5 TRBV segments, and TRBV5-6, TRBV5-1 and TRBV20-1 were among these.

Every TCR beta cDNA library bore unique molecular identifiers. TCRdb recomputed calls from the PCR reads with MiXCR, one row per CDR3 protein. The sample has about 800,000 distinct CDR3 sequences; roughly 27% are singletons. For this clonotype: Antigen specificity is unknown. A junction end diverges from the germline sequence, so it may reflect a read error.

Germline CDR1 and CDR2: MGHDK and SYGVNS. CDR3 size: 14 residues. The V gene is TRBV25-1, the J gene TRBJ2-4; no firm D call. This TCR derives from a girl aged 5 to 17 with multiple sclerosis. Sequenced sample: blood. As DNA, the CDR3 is TGTGCCAGCAGTGAAATTACAGCCCAAAACATTCAGTACTTC. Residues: CASSEITAQNIQYF. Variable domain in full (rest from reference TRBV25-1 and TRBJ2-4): EADIYQTPRYLVIGTGKKITLECSQTMGHDKMYWYQQDPGMELHLIHYSYGVNSTEKGDLSSESTVSRIRTEHFPLTLESARPSHTSQYLCASSEITAQNIQYFGAGTRLSVL.